The 20 T cell receptor beta chains in this list originate from one sample, sequenced in a study of breast tumors, draining lymph nodes, adjacent tissues. Samples came from axillary lymph nodes draining the breast cancer. Using its own MiXCR run on the multiplex PCR reads, TCRdb lists one record per CDR3 protein. Among some 140,000 distinct CDR3 sequences listed, 21% were seen once. The material sequenced was axillary lymph node tissue. The receptors come from a female donor with breast cancer. Some clones in this sample may be carry-over from other donors' samples.

This clonotype was detected many times. This chain links TRBV6-6 with TRBJ2-3; 9 nucleotides align to TRBD2. This CDR3 has 19 residues. CDR1 and CDR2 (germline): MNHNY, SVGAGI (reference sequence). Losses at the gene ends were 0 bases for V and 1 base for J; bases not matched to a gene: 11. The CDR3 DNA sequence: TGTGCCAGCAGTTACTCGCCTAGCGGGGTTGAATGGGGCACAGATACGCAGTATTTT. Residues: CASSYSPSGVEWGTDTQYF.

The chain employs TRBV28 and TRBJ2-1; 9 bases line up with TRBD1. This CDR3 comprises 14 residues. With V trimmed by 8 bases and J by 1 base, 3 bases remained unmatched. CDR1 and CDR2 (germline): MDHEN, SYDVKM. The CDR3 reads CASSGQGSYNEQFF. The CDR3 DNA reads as TGTGCCAGCTCGGGACAGGGATCCTACAATGAGCAGTTCTTC.

As to this clonotype: This sequence may be a read error, since a much larger clone differs from it by one base. Likely a read error: the CDR3 ends without its conserved phenylalanine or tryptophan. This chain joins TRBV6-6 and TRBJ2-3, with 15 bases fitting TRBD2. Trimming took 0 bases from V and 0 from J; bases not matched to a gene: 4. Germline V gene lookup returns CDR1 MNHNY and CDR2 SVGAGI (reference sequence). The CDR3 is 19 amino acids. This chain's CDR3 is CASSYSGLAGGTSTDTQYS. CDR3 nucleotide sequence: TGTGCCAGCAGTTACTCGGGACTAGCGGGAGGAACTAGCACAGATACGCAGTATTCT.

This clonotype came up many times. The chain combines TRBV6-1 with TRBJ2-2; D is unresolved. V lost 7 bases and J 0 bases, leaving 12 bases between the germline ends. This CDR3 contains 15 residues. Germline V gene lookup returns CDR1 MNHNS and CDR2 SASEGT. The CDR3 spells CASTPFRANTGELFF. The CDR3 DNA is TGTGCCAGCACCCCGTTCCGGGCGAACACCGGGGAGCTGTTTTTT.

This clonotype was counted between two and nine times. With a much larger clone just one base away, this may be a read error. The chain combines TRBV20-1 with TRBJ2-1; D not certain. The V gene's germline CDR1 is DFQATT and CDR2 SNEGSKA (reference sequence). The CDR3 is 13 amino acids. In DNA form, the CDR3 reads TGCGGTGCTAGTTTGAAAACCTACAATGAGCAGTTCTTC. Translating gives CGASLKTYNEQFF.

Only one count was recorded for this clonotype. A much larger clone lies a single base off, so this may be a read error. This chain links TRBV19 with TRBJ2-7, with D perhaps matching TRBD2 (6 bases). The CDR3 loop spans 14 amino acids. Germline V gene lookup returns CDR1 LNHDA and CDR2 SQIVND (reference sequence). The CDR3 coding sequence is TGTGCCAGTAGTATTTCGGGAGTGGAATACGGGCAGTACTTC. This translates into CASSISGVEYGQYF.

This clonotype was seen at least ten times. The chain recombines TRBV30 with TRBJ2-7; perhaps D is TRBD1 or TRBD2 (5 bases each). Germline CDR1 is GTSNPN and CDR2 is SVGIG (reference sequence). The V end lost 4 bases, the J end lost 5 bases, and 27 bases lay between the germline ends. CDR3 length equals 17 residues. CDR3 amino acids: CAWTVGLLDYLRNEQYF. The CDR3 bases are TGTGCCTGGACGGTGGGGCTTCTAGACTACCTAAGGAACGAGCAGTACTTC.

This clonotype was observed many times. The chain has TRBV2 and TRBJ2-1; TRBD2 aligns across 8 bases. Per the germline V gene, CDR1 is SNHLY and CDR2 is FYNNEI. With 1 base clipped from V and 7 bases from J, the junction kept 6 bases outside the gene matches. CDR3 length: 15 residues. CDR3 residues: CASSEELAVSNEQFF. CDR3 bases: TGTGCCAGCAGTGAAGAACTAGCGGTATCTAATGAGCAGTTCTTC.

As to this clonotype: With a much larger clone just one base away, this may be a read error. The chain links TRBV2 to TRBJ2-7, with unresolved D. The V gene's germline CDR1 is SNHLY and CDR2 FYNNEI. The CDR3 totals 13 residues. The CDR3 sequence: CASGEDKPYEQYF. CDR3 DNA sequence: TGTGCCAGCGGTGAAGATAAACCCTACGAGCAGTACTTC. The full variable domain, its missing parts supplied by reference TRBV2 and TRBJ2-7, is EPEVTQTPSHQVTQMGQEVILRCVPISNHLYFYWYRQILGQKVEFLVSFYNNEISEKSEIFDDQFSVERPDGSNFTLKIRSTKLEDSAMYFCASGEDKPYEQYFGPGTRLTVT.

Regarding this clonotype: One end of the junction does not line up with germline, which may come from a read error. V is TRBV28 and J is TRBJ2-3; 7 positions match TRBD1. The germline gives CDR1 MDHEN, CDR2 SYDVKM. CDR3 size: 14 residues. The chain's CDR3 is CASKTGASIDTQYF. The CDR3 region has the DNA TGTGCCAGTAAAACAGGGGCTAGCATAGATACGCAGTATTTT.

The chain links TRBV3-1 to TRBJ2-1; the D gene is possibly TRBD2 (6 bases). Germline V CDR1 and CDR2: LGHDT, YNNKEL (reference sequence). The CDR3 extends over 15 amino acids. The V end was cut by 7 bases, the J end by 5 bases, with 18 bases between. In nucleotides, the CDR3 is TGTGCCAGCACGCCAAGGCGGGGCCGGGACAATGAGCAGTTCTTC. This sequence encodes CASTPRRGRDNEQFF.

This clonotype has just a few counts. This may arise from a read error, as a much more abundant clone is one base away. Here the CDR3 reads CSVPTGATDTQYF. The CDR3 region has the DNA TGCAGTGTCCCTACAGGCGCCACAGATACGCAGTATTTT. The V call is TRBV20-1, the J call TRBJ2-3; a weak D match, TRBD1 (5 bases). The ends were cut back, 7 bases at V and 2 bases at J, with 13 bases in the middle. The CDR3 totals 13 residues. Germline V gene lookup returns CDR1 DFQATT and CDR2 SNEGSKA (reference sequence).

This clonotype was counted many times. This chain links TRBV19 with TRBJ1-5; 7 bases match TRBD1. The junction had 6 bases not matched to a gene; V was cut back by 4 bases and J by 3 bases. The germline CDR1 and CDR2 sequences are LNHDA and SQIVND (reference sequence). The CDR3 totals 15 residues. The CDR3 region has the DNA TGTGCCAGTAGTACGCCGGGACAGAACAATCAGCCCCAGCATTTT. This encodes CASSTPGQNNQPQHF.

This clonotype has ten or more counts. The rearrangement uses TRBV4-1 and TRBJ2-2; either TRBD1 or TRBD2 may fit D (5 bases each). Germline V gene sequence: CDR1 MGHRA, CDR2 YSYEKL. This CDR3 region has 17 residues. V lost 4 bases and J lost 0, with 15 bases in between. CDR3 sequence reads: CASSREPGRPNTGELFF. The CDR3 bases are TGCGCCAGCAGCCGAGAACCGGGACGGCCGAACACCGGGGAGCTGTTTTTT.

This clonotype was detected many times. V gene TRBV11-2 combines with J gene TRBJ1-2; D may be TRBD1 (5 bases). CDR3 length: 14 residues. V lost 5 bases and J 2 bases, leaving 12 bases between the germline ends. From germline, CDR1 is SGHAT and CDR2 FQNNGV. In DNA form, the CDR3 reads TGTGCCAGCAGCAGATCGACAGAGAACTATGGCTACACCTTC. It is translated as CASSRSTENYGYTF.

This rearrangement joins TRBV30 to TRBJ1-5; 8 bases are a match to TRBD1. V shed 1 base, J shed 3 bases, and the junction held 5 bases outside the gene matches. CDR3 size: 15 residues. Germline V gene data show CDR1 as GTSNPN and CDR2 as SVGIG (reference sequence). The CDR3: CAWSDRQGINQPQHF. DNA for the CDR3: TGTGCCTGGAGTGATCGACAGGGGATCAATCAGCCCCAGCATTTT.

Only one count was recorded for this clonotype. One end of the junction varies from germline; a read error may be responsible. The chain joins TRBV20-1 to TRBJ2-1; TRBD1 aligns across 8 bases. Germline V gene sequence: CDR1 DFQATT, CDR2 SNEGSKA (reference sequence). The CDR3 is made up of 12 amino acids. CDR3 loop: CGAVRGLSEQSF. CDR3 coding DNA: TGCGGTGCGGTCAGGGGGCTTAGTGAGCAGTCCTTC.

This clonotype showed up many times. The chain couples TRBV7-3 to TRBJ2-3, with TRBD1 as a possible D gene (5 bases). CDR1 is SGHTA and CDR2 is FQGTGA in the germline V gene. Trimming stripped 5 bases from V and 4 bases from J, with 10 bases between. The CDR3 length is 13 residues. The CDR3, as DNA: TGTGCCAGCAGCCAACAGGCCCCAGATACGCAGTATTTT. Protein: CASSQQAPDTQYF.

This clonotype has ten or more counts. The chain couples TRBV7-6 to TRBJ1-2; D remains unclear. CDR1 and CDR2 from the germline V gene are SGHVS and FNYEAQ. Trimming removed 1 base at V and 0 bases at J, with 18 bases between. The CDR3 is 18 residues long. CDR3 sequence reads: CASSLVYSSVSPNYGYTF. CDR3 nucleotides: TGTGCCAGCAGCTTAGTGTACTCGTCAGTATCTCCTAACTATGGCTACACCTTC. The whole variable domain, remainder taken from reference TRBV7-6 and TRBJ1-2, is GAGVSQSPRYKVTKRGQDVALRCDPISGHVSLYWYRQALGQGPEFLTYFNYEAQQDKSGLPNDRFSAERPEGSISTLTIQRTEQRDSAMYRCASSLVYSSVSPNYGYTFGSGTRLTVV.

The V and J genes are TRBV6-6 and TRBJ1-5; no definite D call. Germline-derived CDR1 and CDR2 are MNHNY and SVGAGI (reference sequence). The CDR3 covers 13 residues. The V gene lost 7 bases and the J gene lost 5 bases, with 12 bases spanning the gap. The CDR3 loop reads CASNSGRYQPQHF. CDR3 coding DNA: TGTGCCAGCAACTCCGGGAGGTATCAGCCCCAGCATTTT.